This T cell receptor beta chain was obtained from a study of CD8+CD57+ T cells in acquired aplastic anemia. Turning to the study itself: Each DNA sample taken from sorted CD4+ and CD8+ cells came to about 3.2 ug on average. General observations from the study: Patients and controls had in common 25 to 30 CD8+ CDR3 sequences.

Turning to this clonotype: The target antigen is unknown. An end of the junction differs from the germline gene, which may be a read error.

Genomic DNA provided the template from which TCR beta VDJ and CDR3 profiles were obtained. MiXCR, applied by TCRdb to the reads, yields one record per CDR3 protein. The table includes 200,000 to 300,000 distinct CDR3 sequences, approximately 79% detected once. It was patients with CD8+CD57+ cell expansion by flow cytometry who were chosen for sequencing. The CDR3 is 14 residues long. The V gene's germline CDR1 is SGHTA and CDR2 FQGTGA. Sequenced: sorted CD4+, CD8+, or CD8+CD57+ T cells (not recorded which) from PBMCs. The origin of this receptor is a human donor with aplastic anemia. The genes are TRBV7-3 and TRBJ2-3; 8 bases agree with TRBD2. The CDR3 nucleotides read TGTGCCAGCAGCTTCGCGGGAGGTCCCGATACGTTGTTTTTT. Its protein is CASSFAGGPDTLFF.